The rows below give T cell receptor beta chains drawn from one sample of a study of tumor-infiltrating lymphocytes in glioblastoma multiforme. Each CDR3 protein gets one entry after TCRdb re-called the multiplex PCR reads with MiXCR. The sample holds about 15,000 distinct CDR3 sequences, approximately 71% seen once. Input material: brain tumor tissue. The receptors come from a male donor with glioblastoma. The CDR3 runs from the conserved cysteine through the conserved F or W. D genes are given only for firm matches. Clone size is not always given. Where it is, it says once, few, many or a class for expanded clones.

d_gene	j_gene	abundance	v_gene	CDR3nt	CDR3aa
.	TRBJ2-6	.	TRBV5-1	TGCGCCAGTAGCTTGAGTACGGTAGCTGGGGCCAACGTCCCGACTTTC	CASSLSTVAGANVPTF
.	TRBJ2-3	many	TRBV2	TGTGCCAGCACGAGTGGAACTAGCACAGATACGCAGTATTTT	CASTSGTSTDTQYF
TRBD1	TRBJ2-7	.	TRBV4-1	TGCGCCAGCAGCCAAGCGACAGGGATGGGCTCCTACGAGCAGTACTTC	CASSQATGMGSYEQYF
TRBD2	TRBJ2-1	.	TRBV20-1	TGCAGTGCTCTAGCGGGAGGGGTCGATGAGCAGTTCTTC	CSALAGGVDEQFF
TRBD1	TRBJ1-2	.	TRBV5-4	TGTGCCAGCAGCCCGGGACAGGGGATTGGGTATGGCTACACCTTC	CASSPGQGIGYGYTF
.	TRBJ2-1	.	TRBV5-6	TGTGCCAGCAGCTTAATACCCACTTCTTTCGTGCTAAATGAGCAGTTCTTC	CASSLIPTSFVLNEQFF
.	TRBJ2-2	.	TRBV4-2	TGTGCCAGCTGCCAAGAGAAGAAGGTCGTGGAGCTATTTTTT	CASCQEKKVVELFF
TRBD1	TRBJ1-1	.	TRBV12-3/TRBV12-4	TGTGCCAGCAGTGTAACAGGGGGCTCGACTGAAGCTTTCTTT	CASSVTGGSTEAFF
.	TRBJ2-2	.	TRBV6-1	TGTGCCAGCGGAGCGGAGGCCTACACCGGGGAGCTGTTTTTT	CASGAEAYTGELFF
.	TRBJ2-1	many	TRBV5-1	TGCGCCAGCAGCCTTCCTTCCCCCTCCGAGGAGCAGTTCTTC	CASSLPSPSEEQFF
TRBD2	TRBJ2-1	.	TRBV29-1	TGCAGCGGAACCGAACTAGCGGGAGGGAGGGGTGAGCAGTTCTTC	CSGTELAGGRGEQFF
.	TRBJ1-5	.	TRBV20-1	TGCAGTGCCAGCTTCACAGACAATCAGCCCCAGCATTTT	CSASFTDNQPQHF